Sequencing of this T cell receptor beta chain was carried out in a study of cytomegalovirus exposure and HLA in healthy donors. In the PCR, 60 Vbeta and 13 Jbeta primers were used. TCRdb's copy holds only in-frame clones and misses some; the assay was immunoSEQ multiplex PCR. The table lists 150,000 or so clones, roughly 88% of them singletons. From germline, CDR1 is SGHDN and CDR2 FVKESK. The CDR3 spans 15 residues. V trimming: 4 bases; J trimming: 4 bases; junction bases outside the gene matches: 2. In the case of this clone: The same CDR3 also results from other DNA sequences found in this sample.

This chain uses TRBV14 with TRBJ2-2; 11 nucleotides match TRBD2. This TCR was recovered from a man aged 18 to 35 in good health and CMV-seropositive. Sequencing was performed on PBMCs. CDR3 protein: CASSLSGGATGELFF. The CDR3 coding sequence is TGTGCCAGCAGCCTTAGCGGGGGGGCCACCGGGGAGCTGTTTTTT.